Described below is a single TCR beta chain sequence and its context. Antigen: not known. The V segment lost 5 bases and the J segment 8 bases; nucleotides outside the gene matches: 5. The germline V gene encodes CDR1 SQVTM and CDR2 ANQGSEA. The CDR3 is 12 residues long. This PCR relied on a set of 60 Vbeta primers and 13 Jbeta primers. Original analysis: Unique TCR beta chains numbered roughly 83 million in a later analysis, with roughly 10 million shared. Profiled with immunoSEQ multiplex PCR; TCRdb holds only in-frame clones, not every one. The V and J calls and clone size are taken from that table; D and trimming were inferred from the DNA. The data show about 110,000 clones, roughly 76% seen once. The record originates from a study of cytomegalovirus exposure and HLA in healthy donors. Study-wide results and caveats: There were about 160 TCR beta chains listed as cytomegalovirus-associated. Later work showed greater clonal expansion in HLA-associated TCR beta chains than in equally common others. In an earlier analysis, productive rearrangement rates for most beta V segments clustered near 87% or 30%.

This clonotype originated in a man between 18 and 35 years old in good health and CMV-seronegative. The chain has TRBV29-1 and TRBJ2-1; 8 nucleotides agree with TRBD2. Sequences were obtained from PBMCs. This chain's CDR3 is CSVLRGGDEQFF. CDR3 nucleotides: TGCAGCGTTTTACGGGGGGGCGATGAGCAGTTCTTC.